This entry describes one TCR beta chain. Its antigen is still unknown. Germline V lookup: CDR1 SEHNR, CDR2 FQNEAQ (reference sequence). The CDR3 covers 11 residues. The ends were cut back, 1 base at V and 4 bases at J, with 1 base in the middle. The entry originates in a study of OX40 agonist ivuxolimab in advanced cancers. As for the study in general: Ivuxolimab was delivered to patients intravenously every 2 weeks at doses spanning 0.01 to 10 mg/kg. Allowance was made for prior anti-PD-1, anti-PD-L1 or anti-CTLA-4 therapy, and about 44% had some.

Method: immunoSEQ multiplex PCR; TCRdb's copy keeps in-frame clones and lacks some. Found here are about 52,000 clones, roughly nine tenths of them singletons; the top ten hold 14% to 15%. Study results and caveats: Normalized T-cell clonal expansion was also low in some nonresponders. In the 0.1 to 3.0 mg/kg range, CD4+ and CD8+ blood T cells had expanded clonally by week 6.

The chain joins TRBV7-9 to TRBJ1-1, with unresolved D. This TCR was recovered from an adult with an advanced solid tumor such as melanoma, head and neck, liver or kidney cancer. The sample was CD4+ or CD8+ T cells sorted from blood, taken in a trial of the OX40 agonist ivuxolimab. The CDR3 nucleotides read TGTGCCAGCAGCTTAGGCACTGAAGCTTTCTTT. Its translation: CASSLGTEAFF.